The 8 T cell receptor beta chains reported below all come from one sample, sequenced in a study of blood T cell repertoires in COVID-19. Measured with immunoSEQ multiplex PCR; TCRdb has only the in-frame clones, and not every one. Of around 620,000 clones in the sample, 90% were seen once. The source material was peripheral blood. Receptors were obtained from a woman younger than 30 with acute or convalescent COVID-19.

The chain uses TRBV7-9 and TRBJ1-2; no clear D gene. Deletions cut 6 bases from V and 5 bases from J, with 13 bases between. This CDR3 is built from 13 residues. Germline-derived CDR1 and CDR2 are SEHNR and FQNEAQ (reference sequence). The CDR3 region is CASSPNREYGYTF. CDR3 nucleotide sequence: TGTGCCAGCAGTCCTAATAGGGAGTATGGCTACACCTTC.

This sequence joins TRBV15 and TRBJ2-2; D gene unclear. This CDR3 comprises 14 residues. CDR1 and CDR2 from the germline V gene are LNHNV and YYDKDF (reference sequence). V was shortened by 1 base and J by 2 bases, with 5 bases between the two germline ends. CDR3 in amino acids: CATSRGPNTGELFF. As DNA, the CDR3 is TGTGCCACCAGCAGAGGGCCCAACACCGGGGAGCTGTTTTTT.

The chain employs TRBV18 and TRBJ2-1; 7 bases agree with TRBD1. The germline CDR1 and CDR2 sequences are KGHSH and LQKENI. The CDR3 sequence is 14 residues long. With V trimmed by 4 bases and J by 4 bases, 4 bases remained unmatched. CDR3 nucleotides: TGTGCCAGCTCACTCCGGGACAGATACAATGAGCAGTTCTTC. Translated, it gives CASSLRDRYNEQFF.

The rearrangement joins TRBV28 to TRBJ1-2; D remains unclear. Germline V CDR1 and CDR2: MDHEN, SYDVKM. Deletions cut 5 bases from V and 1 base from J, with 14 bases between. The CDR3 sequence is 15 residues long. The DNA for the CDR3 is TGTGCCAGCAGTCTTCTATACCCTCTTAACTATGGCTACACCTTC. Its protein is CASSLLYPLNYGYTF.

This chain joins TRBV6-6 and TRBJ1-3; D is unresolved. In germline, CDR1 is MNHNY, CDR2 SVGAGI (reference sequence). This CDR3 has 15 amino acids. Trimming took 6 bases from V and 0 from J, leaving 12 bases between them. CDR3 nucleotides: TGTGCCAGCAGCGTTAGTGAAATCTCTGGAAACACCATATATTTT. It specifies CASSVSEISGNTIYF.

J is TRBJ2-3 and V is TRBV3-1 (or the pseudogene TRBV3-2), with 7 bases matching TRBD2. Per the germline V gene, CDR1 is LGHDT and CDR2 is YNNKEL (reference sequence). V lost 0 bases, J lost 0 bases, and 3 bases stayed unmatched. The CDR3 contains 16 residues. CDR3 DNA: TGTGCCAGCAGCCAAGATACCGGGGGGAGCACAGATACGCAGTATTTT. This sequence encodes CASSQDTGGSTDTQYF.

The chain is built from TRBV4-1 and TRBJ2-1; 16 bases agree with TRBD2. The CDR3 spans 18 residues. Trimming at V came to 1 base and at J to 8 bases, leaving 8 bases not matched to a gene. CDR1 MGHRA and CDR2 YSYEKL come from the germline V gene. The CDR3: CASSQVSGLAGGEDEQFF. CDR3 in DNA: TGCGCCAGCAGCCAAGTATCGGGACTAGCGGGGGGGGAAGATGAGCAGTTCTTC.

CDR3 DNA sequence: TGCGCCAGCAGTCGAGGGCCACCCCAGGGCAATCAGCCCCAGCATTTT. This translates into CASSRGPPQGNQPQHF. The gene calls are TRBV5-1 and TRBJ1-5; D uncertain. Germline assignment: CDR1 SGHRS and CDR2 YFSETQ. The V gene lost 5 bases and the J gene lost 2 bases, with 17 bases spanning the gap. The CDR3 runs 16 residues.